These 18 T cell receptor beta chains share one sample of origin, sequenced in a study of shared clonotypes between healthy human individuals (dated by TCRdb to the early 2020s). The library came from the immunoSEQ multiplex PCR assay. TCRdb limited this immuneACCESS table to in-frame rearrangements with V and J called. A share of clones is missing; checked studies link under half to unresolved V genes, and the rest is unexplained. The sample has some 1.5 million clones on record, roughly 96% of them singletons. The top ten hold more than 0.9% of the sample. The sequencing sample was made of naive CD4+ T cells sorted from blood. The cell subset or site label, read with the paper, signifies: CD45RA+ positively selected. The receptor source for this set is a man aged 30 to 39 in good health.

The J gene is TRBJ2-2, the V gene TRBV6-4; 10 nucleotides line up with TRBD1. The CDR3 contains 15 residues. Losses at the gene ends were 4 bases for V and 4 bases for J; bases not matched to a gene: 3. Per germline, CDR1 MRHNA and CDR2 SNTAGT. In nucleotides, the CDR3 is TGTGCCAGCAGTGGACAGGGGGCGAGCACCGGGGAGCTGTTTTTT. Protein product: CASSGQGASTGELFF.

The chain recombines TRBV28 with TRBJ2-7; no definite D call. CDR3 length: 14 residues. The V end lost 8 bases, the J end lost 3 bases, and 17 bases lay between the germline ends. Germline V CDR1 and CDR2: MDHEN, SYDVKM. The CDR3 sequence is CASGAPSHYYEQYF. The CDR3 nucleotides are TGTGCCAGCGGTGCGCCCTCACACTACTACGAGCAGTACTTC. The full variable domain, its missing parts supplied by reference TRBV28 and TRBJ2-7, is DVKVTQSSRYLVKRTGEKVFLECVQDMDHENMFWYRQDPGLGLRLIYFSYDVKMKEKGDIPEGYSVSREKKERFSLILESASTNQTSMYLCASGAPSHYYEQYFGPGTRLTVT.

The chain has TRBV28 and TRBJ2-1, with D perhaps TRBD1 (6 bases). The CDR3 consists of 13 residues. CDR1 and CDR2 from the germline V gene are MDHEN and SYDVKM. Trimming left V 5 bases short and J 9 bases short, with 14 bases between. The DNA for the CDR3 is TGTGCCAGCAGTCGACAGGCGACGGGTGAGCAGTTCTTC. Protein: CASSRQATGEQFF.

In DNA, the CDR3 is TGTGCCAGCAGCTTGTACCGGGGCGCAGATACGCAGTATTTT. Encoded protein: CASSLYRGADTQYF. The genes are TRBV5-6 and TRBJ2-3; tentatively, D is TRBD1 or TRBD2 (5 bases each). The CDR3 contains 14 residues. The V gene lost 1 base and the J gene lost 4 bases, with 10 bases spanning the gap. Germline CDR1 is SGHDT and CDR2 is YYEEEE.

The CDR3 DNA sequence: TGTGCCAGCAGGGGAGGCCAGGGGGTAACTGAAGCTTTCTTT. Its protein product is CASRGGQGVTEAFF. The rearrangement uses TRBV5-5 and TRBJ1-1; 7 nucleotides line up with TRBD1. In germline, CDR1 is SGHKS, CDR2 YYEKEE (reference sequence). The CDR3 is 14 amino acids. V shed 5 bases and J 5 bases; nucleotides not matched to a gene: 9.

This clone was recorded once. The chain links TRBV19 to TRBJ1-2, with 9 bases lining up with TRBD1. The germline V gene encodes CDR1 LNHDA and CDR2 SQIVND (reference sequence). V shed 2 bases and J 1 base; nucleotides not matched to a gene: 2. CDR3 length equals 15 residues. The chain's CDR3 is CASSIPGQGNYGYTF. In DNA, the CDR3 is TGTGCCAGTAGTATACCGGGACAGGGTAACTATGGCTACACCTTC.

This clone showed up just once. The genes are TRBV2 and TRBJ2-7; tentative D call: TRBD1 (6 bases). The germline V and J ends were trimmed by 4 bases and 6 bases, with 13 bases remaining between them. Germline V gene lookup returns CDR1 SNHLY and CDR2 FYNNEI. This CDR3 region has 13 residues. CDR3 residues: CASSVVRGGEQYF. The DNA for the CDR3 is TGTGCCAGCAGTGTTGTCAGGGGCGGCGAGCAGTACTTC.

J is TRBJ2-5 and V is TRBV18, with 7 bases identical to TRBD2. J gave up 2 bases and V 3 bases, and 6 bases lay outside the gene matches. The CDR3 is 15 residues long. Germline CDR1 is KGHSH and CDR2 is LQKENI. Here the CDR3 DNA reads TGTGCCAGCTCACCCCATCTAGCGGTACAAGAGACCCAGTACTTC. Residues: CASSPHLAVQETQYF.

The rearrangement uses TRBV2 and TRBJ1-5; perhaps TRBD1 as D (5 bases). V was trimmed by 6 bases and J by 11 bases, leaving 20 bases between them. The germline CDR1 and CDR2 sequences are SNHLY and FYNNEI. There are 14 residues in the CDR3. The CDR3 nucleotides read TGTGCCAGCAGAGTTGACAGTACAATCTCGGCCCAGCATTTT. Its protein product is CASRVDSTISAQHF.

V is TRBV10-2 and J is TRBJ2-2; no reliable D call. Germline values: CDR1 WSHSY, CDR2 SAAADI. V was trimmed by 2 bases and J by 5 bases, leaving 21 bases between them. This CDR3 region has 18 residues. CDR3 residues: CASSETQAVALITGELFF. DNA of the CDR3: TGCGCCAGCAGTGAGACCCAGGCGGTTGCATTGATAACCGGGGAGCTGTTTTTT.

This chain uses TRBV5-1 with TRBJ2-7, with D maybe TRBD2 (6 bases). CDR1 SGHRS and CDR2 YFSETQ come from the germline V gene. The CDR3 totals 15 residues. Between the trimmed V and J ends, which lost 0 bases and 4 bases, there was a span of 14 bases. The CDR3 DNA is TGCGCCAGCAGCTTGGCTACGGGACTCAGGTACGAGCAGTACTTC. As protein: CASSLATGLRYEQYF.

The V call is TRBV28, the J call TRBJ1-2; 9 bases line up with TRBD1. From germline, CDR1 is MDHEN and CDR2 SYDVKM. CDR3 length: 12 residues. Trimming took 6 bases from V and 9 from J; bases not matched to a gene: 5. CDR3: CASSTGTGSYTF. DNA for the CDR3: TGTGCCAGCAGCACCGGGACAGGGAGCTACACCTTC.

The rearrangement uses TRBV19 and TRBJ1-2; D is perhaps TRBD1 (5 bases). The CDR3 is 14 residues long. The V and J ends lost 6 bases and 0 bases respectively, with 11 bases between them. Germline assignment: CDR1 LNHDA and CDR2 SQIVND (reference sequence). CDR3 in amino acids: CASRATGANYGYTF. Here the CDR3 DNA reads TGTGCCAGTAGGGCCACAGGAGCTAACTATGGCTACACCTTC.

This clone was detected only once. The chain recombines TRBV4-3 with TRBJ1-4; the D is unclear. The CDR3 spans 15 residues. V was cut by 4 bases and J by 4 bases, with 13 bases left in between. CDR1 is LGHNA, CDR2 YSLEER, per germline. The CDR3 protein is CASSPTSGRNEKLFF. Written as DNA, the CDR3 is TGCGCCAGCAGCCCAACATCAGGCCGTAATGAAAAACTGTTTTTT.

The gene calls are TRBV18 and TRBJ2-7, with D hard to call. The CDR3 totals 16 residues. Germline values: CDR1 KGHSH, CDR2 LQKENI. V dropped 3 bases and J dropped 0 bases, with 15 bases sitting between them. This CDR3 is CASSPSQRRVSYEQYF. CDR3 bases: TGTGCCAGCTCACCGAGTCAGCGCCGGGTCTCCTACGAGCAGTACTTC.

CDR3 in DNA: TGTGCCAGCAACATCGGGACAGGGTATTCGGGGGAGCTGTTTTTT. Its protein is CASNIGTGYSGELFF. The chain is built from TRBV2 and TRBJ2-2; 9 nucleotides align to TRBD1. Germline CDR1 is SNHLY and CDR2 is FYNNEI. Trimming cost V 7 bases and J 8 bases; bases outside gene matches: 11. CDR3 length equals 15 residues.

The chain recombines TRBV2 with TRBJ2-1, with 10 bases aligning to TRBD2. V lost 8 bases to trimming and J lost 4 bases; unmatched junction nucleotides: 8. The CDR3 loop spans 15 amino acids. CDR1 and CDR2 from the germline V gene are SNHLY and FYNNEI. The CDR3 DNA reads as TGTGCCAGCGCGGCTAGCGGGAGCGGTTACAATGAGCAGTTCTTC. Its translation: CASAASGSGYNEQFF.

The chain has TRBV7-2 and TRBJ2-6; possibly TRBD1 for D (6 bases). Germline V gene lookup returns CDR1 SGHTA and CDR2 FQGNSA. Trimming removed 5 bases at V and 2 bases at J, with 10 bases between. The CDR3 length is 15 residues. The CDR3 sequence is CASSRTGTGANVLTF. The DNA of the CDR3 is TGTGCCAGCAGCCGCACAGGGACTGGGGCCAACGTCCTGACTTTC.